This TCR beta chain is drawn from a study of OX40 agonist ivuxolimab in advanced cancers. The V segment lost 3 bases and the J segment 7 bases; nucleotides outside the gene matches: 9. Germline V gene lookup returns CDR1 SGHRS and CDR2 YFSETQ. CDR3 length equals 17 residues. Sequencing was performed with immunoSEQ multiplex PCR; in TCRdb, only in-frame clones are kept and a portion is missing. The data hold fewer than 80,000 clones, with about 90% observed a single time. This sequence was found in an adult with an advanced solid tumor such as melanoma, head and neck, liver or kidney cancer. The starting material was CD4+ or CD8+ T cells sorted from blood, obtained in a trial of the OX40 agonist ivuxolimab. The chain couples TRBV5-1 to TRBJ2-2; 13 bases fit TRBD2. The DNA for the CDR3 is TGCGCCAGCAGCTACACCGGGACTAGCGGGATGAGCGGGGAGCTGTTTTTT. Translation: CASSYTGTSGMSGELFF.